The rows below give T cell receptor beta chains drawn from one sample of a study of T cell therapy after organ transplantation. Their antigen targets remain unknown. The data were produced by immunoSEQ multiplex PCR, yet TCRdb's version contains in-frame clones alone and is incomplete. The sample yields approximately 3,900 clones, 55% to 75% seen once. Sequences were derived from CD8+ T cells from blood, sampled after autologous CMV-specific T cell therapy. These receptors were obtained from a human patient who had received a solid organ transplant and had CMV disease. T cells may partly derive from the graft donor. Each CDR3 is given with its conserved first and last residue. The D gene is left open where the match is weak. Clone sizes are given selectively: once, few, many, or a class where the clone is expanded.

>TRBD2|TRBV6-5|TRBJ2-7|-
TGTGCCAGCAGTTACGTTGGGACTAGCAACGAGCAGTACTTC
CASSYVGTSNEQYF
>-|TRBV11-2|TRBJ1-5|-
TGTGCCAGCAGCTCCCGGGGCGATCAGCCCCAGCATTTT
CASSSRGDQPQHF
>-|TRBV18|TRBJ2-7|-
TGTGCCAGCTCACCGGGGGGGCTCTCCTACGAGCAGTACTTC
CASSPGGLSYEQYF
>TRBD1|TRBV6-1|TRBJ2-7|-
TGTGCCAGCAGTGACTCGGGGACAGGGTCCAGCGAGCAGTACTTC
CASSDSGTGSSEQYF
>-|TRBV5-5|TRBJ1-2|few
TGTGCCAGCAGCCTAGGTCAGGGAAGCTTTGTGACCTTC
CASSLGQGSFVTF
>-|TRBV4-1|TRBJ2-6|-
TGCGCCAGCAGCCAAGTATGGTTCTCTGGGGCCAACGTCCTGACTTTC
CASSQVWFSGANVLTF
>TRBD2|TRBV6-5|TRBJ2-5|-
TGTGCCAGCACTTTAGCGGGAGAGCTAGAGACCCAGTACTTC
CASTLAGELETQYF
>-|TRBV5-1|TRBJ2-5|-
TGCGCCAGCAGCGACCCAGGGGTCCAAGAGACCCAGTACTTC
CASSDPGVQETQYF
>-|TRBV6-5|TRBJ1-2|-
TGTGCCAGCAAACCAGGGGACTATGGCTACACCTTC
CASKPGDYGYTF
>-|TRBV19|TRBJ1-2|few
TGTGCCAGTAGTATTTGGGACGTCTATGGCTACACCTTC
CASSIWDVYGYTF
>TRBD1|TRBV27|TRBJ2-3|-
TGTGCCAGCAGTTCGACAGGGTGGAGGGATACGCAGTATTTT
CASSSTGWRDTQYF
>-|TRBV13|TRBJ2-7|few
TGTGCCAGCAGTTATAGGGACTACGAGCAGTACTTC
CASSYRDYEQYF
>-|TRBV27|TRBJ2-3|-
TGTGCCAGCAGTTTAGGAGATACGCAGTATTTT
CASSLGDTQYF
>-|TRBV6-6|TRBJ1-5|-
TGTGCCGGCAGTACCCAGGGTTCTGATAGCAATCAGCCCCAGCATTTT
CAGSTQGSDSNQPQHF
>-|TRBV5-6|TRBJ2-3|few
TGTGCCAGCAGCCCAGAACCGGGTGCAGATACGCAGTATTTT
CASSPEPGADTQYF
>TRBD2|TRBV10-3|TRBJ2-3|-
TGTGCCATCAGTGAGCAGGTGACTAGCGCAGATACGCAGTATTTT
CAISEQVTSADTQYF
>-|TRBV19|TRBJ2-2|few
TGTGCCAGTAGTATTTCGGCAGGGAGGACCGGGGAGCTGTTTTTT
CASSISAGRTGELFF
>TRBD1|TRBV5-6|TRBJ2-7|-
TGTGCCAGCAGCGCTGGGGACAGGGGGCCATACGAGCAGTACTTC
CASSAGDRGPYEQYF